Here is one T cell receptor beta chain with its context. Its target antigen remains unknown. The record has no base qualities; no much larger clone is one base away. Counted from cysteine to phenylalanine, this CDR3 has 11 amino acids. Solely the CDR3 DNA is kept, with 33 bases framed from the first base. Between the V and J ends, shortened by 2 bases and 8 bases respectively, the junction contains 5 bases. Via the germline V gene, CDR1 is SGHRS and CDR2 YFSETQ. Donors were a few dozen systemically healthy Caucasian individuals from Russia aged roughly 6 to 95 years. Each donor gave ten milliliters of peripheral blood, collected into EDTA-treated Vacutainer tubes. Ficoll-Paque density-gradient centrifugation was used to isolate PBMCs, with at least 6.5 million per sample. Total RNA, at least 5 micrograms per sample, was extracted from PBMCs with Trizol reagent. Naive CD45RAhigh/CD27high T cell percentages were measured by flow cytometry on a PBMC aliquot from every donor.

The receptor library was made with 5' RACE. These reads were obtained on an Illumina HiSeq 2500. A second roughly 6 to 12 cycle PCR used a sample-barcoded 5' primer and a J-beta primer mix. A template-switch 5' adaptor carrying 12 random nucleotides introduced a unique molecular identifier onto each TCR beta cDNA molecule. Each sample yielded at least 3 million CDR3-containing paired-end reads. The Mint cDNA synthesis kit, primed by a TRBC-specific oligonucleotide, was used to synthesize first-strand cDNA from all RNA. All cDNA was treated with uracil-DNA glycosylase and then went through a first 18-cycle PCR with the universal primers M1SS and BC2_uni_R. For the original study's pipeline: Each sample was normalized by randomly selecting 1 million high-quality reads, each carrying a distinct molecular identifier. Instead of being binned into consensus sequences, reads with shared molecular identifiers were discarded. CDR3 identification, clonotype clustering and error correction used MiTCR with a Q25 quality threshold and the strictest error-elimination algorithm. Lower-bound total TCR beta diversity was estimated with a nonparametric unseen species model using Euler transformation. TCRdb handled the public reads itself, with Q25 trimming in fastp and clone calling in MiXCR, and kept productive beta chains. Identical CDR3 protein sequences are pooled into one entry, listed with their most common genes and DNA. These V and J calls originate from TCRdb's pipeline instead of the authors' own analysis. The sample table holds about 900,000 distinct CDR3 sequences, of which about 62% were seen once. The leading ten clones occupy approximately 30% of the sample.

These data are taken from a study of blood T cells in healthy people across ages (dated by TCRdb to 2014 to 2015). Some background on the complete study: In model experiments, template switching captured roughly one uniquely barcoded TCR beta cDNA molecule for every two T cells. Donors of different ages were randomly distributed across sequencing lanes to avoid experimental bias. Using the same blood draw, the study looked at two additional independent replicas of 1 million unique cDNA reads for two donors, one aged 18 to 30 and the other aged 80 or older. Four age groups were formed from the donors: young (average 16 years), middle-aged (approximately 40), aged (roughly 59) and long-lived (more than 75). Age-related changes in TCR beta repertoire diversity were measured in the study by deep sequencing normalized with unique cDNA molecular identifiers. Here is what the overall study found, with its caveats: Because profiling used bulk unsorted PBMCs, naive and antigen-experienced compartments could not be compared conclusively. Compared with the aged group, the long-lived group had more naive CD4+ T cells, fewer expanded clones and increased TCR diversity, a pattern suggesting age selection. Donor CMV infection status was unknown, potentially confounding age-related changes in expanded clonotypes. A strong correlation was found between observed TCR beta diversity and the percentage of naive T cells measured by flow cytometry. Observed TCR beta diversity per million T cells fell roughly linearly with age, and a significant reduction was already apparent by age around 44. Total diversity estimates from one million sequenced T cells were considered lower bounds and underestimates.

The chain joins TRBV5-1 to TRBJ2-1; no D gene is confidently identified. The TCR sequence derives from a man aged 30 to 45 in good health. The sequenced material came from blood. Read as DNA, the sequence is TGCGCCAGCAGCTTCGTCGATGAGCAGTTCTTC. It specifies CASSFVDEQFF.